This T cell receptor (beta chain) was captured by sequencing in a study of shared clonotypes between healthy human individuals. The authors distributed each subset's genomic DNA evenly over several immunoSEQ plates. Using immunoSEQ multiplex PCR, the repertoire was profiled, and TCRdb retains in-frame clones only, with some absent. The table shows about 2.1 million clones, with around 93% occurring only once. This CDR3 is built from 19 residues. Trimming left V 0 bases short and J 2 bases short, with 23 bases between. Germline V CDR1 and CDR2: MNHEY, SMNVEV (reference sequence). Study-wide results and limits: Memory subsets generally showed smaller estimated richness than naive subsets did.

A remark on this clone: Its antigen is still unknown.

Naive CD8 cells lacked CD45RO and underwent positive selection for CCR7, leaving out terminally differentiated effector memory CD45RA+ cells. The sample was naive CD8+ T cells from PBMCs. J is TRBJ2-7 and V is TRBV27, with D maybe TRBD1 (5 bases). The sequence came from a man between 18 and 29 years old in good health. Some clones in this sample may be carry-over from other donors' samples. CDR3 in amino acids: CASSLSAPAGQISTYEQYF. The DNA for the CDR3 is TGTGCCAGCAGTTTATCAGCCCCTGCCGGACAAATTAGTACCTACGAGCAGTACTTC.